One and the same sample provided the 25 T cell receptor beta chains below, sequenced in a study of CD8+ T cells in alopecia areata. Once RNA had been extracted, it was reverse transcribed into cDNA to act as the sequencing template. The table came from immunoSEQ multiplex PCR; TCRdb's copy has only in-frame clones and leaves some out. The sample has more than 95,000 clones, around 59% seen once. Sequenced material: CD4+ T cells sorted from blood. The receptors stem from a human donor in good health.

This rearrangement joins TRBV5-1 to TRBJ2-4, with a weak D call TRBD2 (5 bases). The V and J ends lost 0 bases and 7 bases respectively, with 17 bases between them. CDR3 length: 16 amino acids. Germline CDR1 is SGHRS and CDR2 is YFSETQ. In DNA, the CDR3 is TGCGCCAGCAGCTTGGCGTACCCCGGGGTCGCCAACATTCAGTACTTC. This translates into CASSLAYPGVANIQYF.

This chain connects TRBV4-3 to TRBJ2-4, with 9 bases aligning to TRBD2. V lost 4 bases to trimming and J lost 6 bases; unmatched junction nucleotides: 7. Germline loops: CDR1 LGHNA, CDR2 YSLEER. CDR3 length: 15 residues. The CDR3 region is CASSPAGGPRNIQYF. In DNA form, the CDR3 reads TGCGCCAGCAGCCCAGCGGGGGGCCCGAGAAACATTCAGTACTTC.

DNA of the CDR3: TGCAGTGGCGACACAAGGCCTGGCTACACCTTC. Protein: CSGDTRPGYTF. The V gene is TRBV20-1, the J gene TRBJ1-2, with D uncertain. There are 11 residues in the CDR3. CDR1 is DFQATT and CDR2 is SNEGSKA in the germline V gene (reference sequence). V lost 7 bases to trimming and J lost 7 bases, with 13 bases between them.

The V gene is TRBV2, the J gene TRBJ1-6; D gene uncertain. CDR3 length: 12 residues. V was cut by 4 bases and J by 8 bases, with 6 bases left in between. Germline lookup yields CDR1 SNHLY and CDR2 FYNNEI. CDR3 amino acids: CASSGGDSPLHF. The CDR3 region has the DNA TGTGCCAGCAGTGGCGGGGATTCACCCCTCCACTTT.

The rearrangement joins TRBV4-1 to TRBJ2-5; TRBD1 might be the D (6 bases). This CDR3 has 16 amino acids. Germline V gene sequence: CDR1 MGHRA, CDR2 YSYEKL. Deletions cut 4 bases from V and 3 bases from J, with 18 bases between. The CDR3, as DNA: TGCGCCAGCAGCCGGCAAGGACAGAGCGTAGAAGAGACCCAGTACTTC. Translation gives CASSRQGQSVEETQYF.

CDR3 in amino acids: CSVPGTGFEEQYF. The CDR3 DNA reads as TGCAGCGTGCCCGGGACAGGGTTCGAGGAGCAGTACTTC. V and J are TRBV29-1 and TRBJ2-7; 9 bases are shared with TRBD1. The germline CDR1 and CDR2 sequences are SQVTM and ANQGSEA. This CDR3 has 13 amino acids. Trimming took 6 bases from V and 7 from J; bases not matched to a gene: 10.

This chain links TRBV5-8 with TRBJ1-2; 8 bases agree with TRBD1. J gave up 8 bases and V 9 bases, and 15 bases lay outside the gene matches. In germline, CDR1 is SGHTS, CDR2 YDEGEE. This CDR3 has 14 residues. The CDR3 DNA is TGTGCCACCTCATTCTCTGGACAGGGCTGGGGCTACACCTTC. Protein sequence: CATSFSGQGWGYTF.

This chain connects TRBV6-5 to TRBJ1-5, with 7 bases identical to TRBD1. The CDR3 spans 13 residues. From germline, CDR1 is MNHEY and CDR2 SVGAGI. With 5 bases clipped from V and 5 bases from J, the junction kept 3 bases outside the gene matches. The CDR3 sequence: CASSRGTDQPQHF. CDR3 in DNA: TGTGCCAGCAGTCGGGGGACAGATCAGCCCCAGCATTTT.

This clone was detected only a few times. This chain links TRBV7-2 with TRBJ2-3; TRBD2 matches at 8 bases. The germline V gene has CDR1 SGHTA and CDR2 FQGNSA. J lost 2 bases, V lost 2 bases, and 6 bases had no gene match. The CDR3 totals 16 residues. CDR3 sequence (DNA): TGTGCCAGCAGCTTACTCGCGGGGGGTCCCACAGATACGCAGTATTTT. Translated: CASSLLAGGPTDTQYF.

The chain employs TRBV5-1 and TRBJ1-2; no clear D. V dropped 0 bases and J dropped 6 bases, with 9 bases sitting between them. Per the germline V gene, CDR1 is SGHRS and CDR2 is YFSETQ. This CDR3 contains 13 residues. The CDR3 DNA sequence: TGCGCCAGCAGCTTGGTAGGATCCGATGGCTACACCTTC. The encoded protein is CASSLVGSDGYTF.

This clone showed up just once. The chain carries TRBV19 and TRBJ2-5, with D possibly called TRBD1 or TRBD2 (6 bases each). With 8 bases removed from V and 4 bases from J, the gap between germline ends came to 23 bases. Germline V gives CDR1 LNHDA, CDR2 SQIVND (reference sequence). This CDR3 contains 16 residues. The CDR3, as DNA: TGTGCCAGTCCCCGAGGGGGAGGTACCGCGGGAGAGACCCAGTACTTC. It encodes CASPRGGGTAGETQYF.

This rearrangement joins TRBV29-1 to TRBJ1-2; the D is unclear. The CDR3 runs 11 residues. CDR1 and CDR2 (germline): SQVTM, ANQGSEA. V lost 7 bases to trimming and J lost 8 bases, with 14 bases between them. The DNA of the CDR3 is TGCAGCGCCGGACGGTCGCTGGGCTACACCTTC. This translates into CSAGRSLGYTF.

Here the CDR3 DNA reads TGTGCCTGCAAGGGGTTGGGGAAACAGGGAAACCAGTACTTC. As protein: CACKGLGKQGNQYF. The chain recombines TRBV30 with TRBJ2-5, with a weak D call TRBD1 (6 bases). Germline V lookup: CDR1 GTSNPN, CDR2 SVGIG (reference sequence). Trimming stripped 6 bases from V and 10 bases from J, with 24 bases between. The CDR3 has 14 residues.

The chain uses TRBV7-9 and TRBJ2-5; maybe TRBD1 (5 bases). This CDR3 contains 13 residues. Germline V gene sequence: CDR1 SEHNR, CDR2 FQNEAQ (reference sequence). V dropped 3 bases and J dropped 5 bases, with 10 bases sitting between them. Here the CDR3 reads CASSFQGTETQYF. CDR3 coding DNA: TGTGCCAGCAGCTTTCAGGGCACGGAGACCCAGTACTTC.

The DNA of the CDR3 is TGTGCCAGCAGCCCCAGACCAGCGGGGATTCCCCCCTACGAGCAGTACTTC. The encoded protein is CASSPRPAGIPPYEQYF. V and J are TRBV7-2 and TRBJ2-7, with 7 bases aligning to TRBD2. The CDR3 length is 17 residues. Germline V gene sequence: CDR1 SGHTA, CDR2 FQGNSA. Trimming took 5 bases from V and 2 from J; bases not matched to a gene: 15. Full variable domain (remainder filled in from reference TRBV7-2 and TRBJ2-7): GAGVSQSPSNKVTEKGKDVELRCDPISGHTALYWYRQSLGQGLEFLIYFQGNSAPDKSGLPSDRFSAERTGGSVSTLTIQRTQQEDSAVYLCASSPRPAGIPPYEQYFGPGTRLTVT.

This clone was counted many times. The chain employs TRBV18 and TRBJ2-7; D is perhaps TRBD2 (5 bases). V lost 1 base and J lost 2, with 12 bases in between. CDR1 and CDR2 (germline): KGHSH, LQKENI. This CDR3 spans 15 amino acids. The DNA for the CDR3 is TGTGCCAGCTCACCACGCCAGCGGAGCACCTACGAGCAGTACTTC. The encoded protein is CASSPRQRSTYEQYF.

This clone was seen a handful of times. The V and J genes are TRBV29-1 and TRBJ2-5; D is tentatively TRBD1 or TRBD2 (5 bases each). The CDR3 is 13 residues long. The germline V and J ends were trimmed by 5 bases and 1 base, with 11 bases remaining between them. CDR1 SQVTM and CDR2 ANQGSEA come from the germline V gene. This chain's CDR3 is CSVLFGAQETQYF. CDR3 sequence (DNA): TGCAGCGTTCTTTTCGGGGCCCAAGAGACCCAGTACTTC. The complete variable domain, with remaining parts taken from reference TRBV29-1 and TRBJ2-5, reads SAVISQKPSRDICQRGTSLTIQCQVDSQVTMMFWYRQQPGQSLTLIATANQGSEATYESGFVIDKFPISRPNLTFSTLTVSNMSPEDSSIYLCSVLFGAQETQYFGPGTRLLVL.

This clone was recorded a few times. V gene TRBV5-1 combines with J gene TRBJ2-1; no reliable D call. Germline loops: CDR1 SGHRS, CDR2 YFSETQ. The CDR3 contains 13 residues. The germline V and J ends were trimmed by 2 bases and 8 bases, with 11 bases remaining between them. The CDR3 DNA sequence: TGCGCCAGCAGCTTCCAGGTGGGTGATGAGCAGTTCTTC. Translation: CASSFQVGDEQFF.

This clone has just a few counts. The V call is TRBV18, the J call TRBJ2-2; 7 bases match TRBD1. This CDR3 comprises 16 residues. In germline, CDR1 is KGHSH, CDR2 LQKENI. The trim removed 3 bases at V and 1 base at J, leaving 5 bases unmatched. The CDR3 DNA reads as TGTGCCAGCTCACCTCTCCGGGACAGGAACACCGGGGAGCTGTTTTTT. This encodes CASSPLRDRNTGELFF.

This clone appeared a few times. The chain combines TRBV7-8 with TRBJ2-5; D may be TRBD1 or TRBD2 (6 bases each). The CDR3 loop spans 14 amino acids. V shed 3 bases and J shed 1 base, with 9 bases lying between them. CDR1 and CDR2 from the germline V gene are SGHVS and FQNEAQ. CDR3 in amino acids: CASSLGGVQETQYF. The CDR3 DNA follows: TGTGCCAGCAGCTTGGGGGGCGTCCAAGAGACCCAGTACTTC.

The rearrangement uses TRBV28 and TRBJ2-6; 9 positions match TRBD2. V lost 3 bases and J lost 0; bases outside the gene matches: 6. Germline V gives CDR1 MDHEN, CDR2 SYDVKM. This CDR3 is built from 18 residues. For the CDR3, the DNA is TGTGCCAGCAGTTTTTATAGCGGGGGCTTCTCTGGGGCCAACGTCCTGACTTTC. It specifies CASSFYSGGFSGANVLTF.

The table lists this clone with a few counts. The chain carries TRBV6-5 and TRBJ2-4; tentatively, D is TRBD2 (7 bases). The V gene's germline CDR1 is MNHEY and CDR2 SVGAGI. With 8 bases removed from V and 7 bases from J, the gap between germline ends came to 21 bases. CDR3 length: 15 amino acids. CDR3 nucleotides: TGTGCCAGCTTGGATGGGGGGGCCGGAGAGAACATTCAGTACTTC. The encoded protein is CASLDGGAGENIQYF.

The chain joins TRBV5-1 to TRBJ2-5; 8 positions match TRBD1. CDR3 length: 15 residues. Germline V gene data show CDR1 as SGHRS and CDR2 as YFSETQ. J was trimmed by 5 bases and V by 3 bases; bases with no gene match: 9. The CDR3 reads CASSSGTGDGETQYF. For the CDR3, the DNA is TGCGCCAGCAGCTCGGGGACAGGAGACGGGGAGACCCAGTACTTC.

This rearrangement joins TRBV7-2 to TRBJ2-3; 7 positions match TRBD2. Germline V CDR1 and CDR2: SGHTA, FQGNSA. The J segment lost 3 bases and the V segment lost 6 bases, leaving 3 bases of the junction unmatched. CDR3 length: 13 amino acids. This CDR3 reads CASSQLATDTQYF. The CDR3 nucleotides are TGTGCCAGCAGTCAACTAGCGACAGATACGCAGTATTTT. Drawing the rest from reference TRBV7-2 and TRBJ2-3, the complete variable domain is GAGVSQSPSNKVTEKGKDVELRCDPISGHTALYWYRQSLGQGLEFLIYFQGNSAPDKSGLPSDRFSAERTGGSVSTLTIQRTQQEDSAVYLCASSQLATDTQYFGPGTRLTVL.

The chain joins TRBV5-1 to TRBJ2-3; TRBD2 agrees at 7 bases. Per the germline V gene, CDR1 is SGHRS and CDR2 is YFSETQ. With V trimmed by 4 bases and J by 3 bases, 8 bases remained unmatched. The CDR3 totals 15 residues. CDR3 protein: CASSTGLGRTDTQYF. CDR3 nucleotide sequence: TGCGCCAGCAGCACTGGACTAGGACGGACAGATACGCAGTATTTT.